The sequence of this TCR beta chain was determined in a study of blood T cells in healthy people across ages. Study-wide findings and caveats: There were more naive CD4+ cells and higher diversity in long-lived donors than in aged donors. Diversity figures based on one million T cells were deemed too low.

Peripheral blood from each donor was collected in a volume of roughly 9.2 milliliters. This CDR3 comprises 14 residues. J lost 3 bases, V lost 4 bases, and 7 bases had no gene match. From germline, CDR1 is SGHRS and CDR2 YFSETQ. This clonotype was seen a few times. Its antigen is as yet unknown. For the second PCR, which ran for roughly 6 to 11 cycles, a sample-barcoded 5' primer and a J-beta primer mix were used. Tags on each cDNA molecule came from a template-switch adaptor with 12 random nucleotides. TCRdb re-called the 5' RACE reads with MiXCR, one entry per CDR3 protein. The table has fewer than 700,000 distinct CDR3 sequences, 40% to 45% seen once.

This chain uses TRBV5-1 with TRBJ2-7; 7 bases align to TRBD1. The sequencing sample was made of blood. This sequence originates from a man aged 80 or over in good health. The CDR3 coding sequence is TGCGCCAGCAGCAGGGACAGCGGCGACTACGAGCAGTACTTC. Translating gives CASSRDSGDYEQYF. Variable domain in full (rest from reference TRBV5-1 and TRBJ2-7): KAGVTQTPRYLIKTRGQQVTLSCSPISGHRSVSWYQQTPGQGLQFLFEYFSETQRNKGNFPGRFSGRQFSNSRSEMNVSTLELGDSALYLCASSRDSGDYEQYFGPGTRLTVT.